This entry concerns a single T cell receptor (beta chain). Per the germline V gene, CDR1 is LGHNA and CDR2 is YNFKEQ. Trimming at V came to 2 bases and at J to 2 bases, leaving 4 bases not matched to a gene. This CDR3 spans 15 amino acids. A second PCR, run for about 7 to 11 cycles, used a sample-barcoded 5' primer plus a J-beta primer mix. TCRdb analysed the 5' RACE reads with MiXCR anew, one entry per CDR3 protein. The data contain hundreds of thousands of distinct CDR3 sequences, about 43% of them singletons. These data originate in a study of blood T cells in healthy people across ages. Across the study: Template switching recovered approximately one barcoded beta molecule for every two T cells.

Peripheral blood from each donor was collected in a volume of 9.5 to 10 milliliters. V is TRBV4-2 and J is TRBJ2-3; the match to TRBD1 covers 7 bases. The source is an older man in good health. Sequencing was performed on blood. The CDR3 reads CASSQPGQLTDTQYF. The CDR3 region has the DNA TGTGCCAGCAGCCAACCGGGACAGCTCACAGATACGCAGTATTTT.